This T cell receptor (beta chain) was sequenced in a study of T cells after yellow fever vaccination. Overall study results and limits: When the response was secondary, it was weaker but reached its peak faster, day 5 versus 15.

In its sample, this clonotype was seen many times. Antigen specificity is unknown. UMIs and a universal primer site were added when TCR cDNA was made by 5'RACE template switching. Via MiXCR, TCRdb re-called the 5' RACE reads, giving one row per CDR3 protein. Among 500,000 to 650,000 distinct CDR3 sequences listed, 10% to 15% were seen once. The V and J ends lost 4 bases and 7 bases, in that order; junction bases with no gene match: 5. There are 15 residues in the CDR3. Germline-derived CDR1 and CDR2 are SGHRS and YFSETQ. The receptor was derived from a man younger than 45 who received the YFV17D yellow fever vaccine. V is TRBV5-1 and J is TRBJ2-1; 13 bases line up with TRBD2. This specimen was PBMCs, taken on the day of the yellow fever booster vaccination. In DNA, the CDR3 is TGCGCCAGCAGCAGGACTAGCGGGAGTTGGAATGAGCAGTTCTTC. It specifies CASSRTSGSWNEQFF.